Listed below are T cell receptor beta chains from one sample, sequenced in a study of chemoradiotherapy in HPV16-positive cancers. Clones were sequenced by immunoSEQ multiplex PCR, and TCRdb holds only the in-frame ones, with some missing. The repertoire holds roughly 20,000 clones, with approximately 80% as singletons. Sequencing used blood, obtained from a patient who underwent chemoradiotherapy. These receptors were obtained from a human donor with HPV-associated anogenital cancer. Each CDR3 is given without its conserved first and last residue. Part of the rows lack a size; the others show once, few, many or a class for expanded clones.

few TRBJ1-1 TRBV7-9 ASSRPPGPRTEAF
. TRBJ2-7 TRBV7-8 ASRVRRVSYEQY
. TRBJ2-3 TRBV6-5 ASSYGVAGGLDTQY
. TRBJ1-5 TRBV28 ASSPDTYQPQH
. TRBJ1-1 TRBV7-2 ASSLGSMNTEAF
. TRBJ1-2 TRBV11-2 ASSLGGTYGYT
. TRBJ1-4 TRBV15 ATSRSGEKLF
. TRBJ1-2 TRBV19 ASSNDGRGGYT
. TRBJ1-2 TRBV5-1 ASSYTGGGHGYT
. TRBJ2-7 TRBV7-8 ASSRTGNSYEQY
. TRBJ2-3 TRBV6-5 ASRKGTATDTQY
. TRBJ2-7 TRBV28 ASSLWTDLSYEQY
. TRBJ2-5 TRBV7-9 ASSLVGGGHETQY
. TRBJ1-1 TRBV7-9 ASCGTGLPEAF
. TRBJ2-7 TRBV11-1 ASSFSQDYEQY
. TRBJ1-3 TRBV7-9 ASSTGLSGNTIY
. TRBJ1-2 TRBV6-1 ASQGQNYGYT
. TRBJ1-1 TRBV5-1 ASSLGRVGTEAF
. TRBJ2-7 TRBV5-6 ASSSAGTVAYEQY
once TRBJ2-1 TRBV11-1 ASSLVGNEQF
. TRBJ2-3 TRBV10-1 ASSYSTDTQY
. TRBJ1-2 TRBV18 ASSPFRQEINYGYT
. TRBJ2-1 TRBV19 ASSPDPGTHEQF
once TRBJ2-7 TRBV10-1 ASSEGTEGSYEQY
. TRBJ1-2 TRBV7-2 ASSLAPGSYGYT
. TRBJ1-5 TRBV27 ASSYTSGSQPQH
. TRBJ2-4 TRBV7-2 ASSGSANIQY
. TRBJ1-2 TRBV9 ASSVDPTSEGYT
. TRBJ2-7 TRBV6-5 ASSPGQGSYEQY
. TRBJ1-4 TRBV6-5 ASSFTTGYNEKLF
. TRBJ2-5 TRBV7-6 ASSTLGDQY
. TRBJ2-5 TRBV7-8 ASSLVALAGGRETQY
. TRBJ1-6 TRBV28 ASSSRTGSGSPLH
once TRBJ1-4 TRBV6-1 ASSGGTTGLRGRPSKLF